This T cell receptor (beta chain) originates from a study of cytomegalovirus exposure and HLA in healthy donors. Trimming left V 11 bases short and J 6 bases short, with 14 bases between. Germline CDR1 reads SNHLY; CDR2 reads FYNNEI. The length of the CDR3 is 11 residues. The PCR was carried out with 60 Vbeta primers and 13 Jbeta primers. Data came from immunoSEQ multiplex PCR; TCRdb stores just in-frame clones and leaves some out. Altogether around 150,000 clones are present, over 70% being singletons, with the ten largest covering around 3.1%. This chain links TRBV2 with TRBJ2-7; tentatively, D is TRBD1 (6 bases). This TCR was sampled from a man aged 40-49 years in good health and CMV-seronegative. Sequenced sample: PBMCs. The CDR3 region is CARQQGSEQYF. CDR3 sequence (DNA): TGTGCCCGCCAACAGGGCAGCGAGCAGTACTTC.